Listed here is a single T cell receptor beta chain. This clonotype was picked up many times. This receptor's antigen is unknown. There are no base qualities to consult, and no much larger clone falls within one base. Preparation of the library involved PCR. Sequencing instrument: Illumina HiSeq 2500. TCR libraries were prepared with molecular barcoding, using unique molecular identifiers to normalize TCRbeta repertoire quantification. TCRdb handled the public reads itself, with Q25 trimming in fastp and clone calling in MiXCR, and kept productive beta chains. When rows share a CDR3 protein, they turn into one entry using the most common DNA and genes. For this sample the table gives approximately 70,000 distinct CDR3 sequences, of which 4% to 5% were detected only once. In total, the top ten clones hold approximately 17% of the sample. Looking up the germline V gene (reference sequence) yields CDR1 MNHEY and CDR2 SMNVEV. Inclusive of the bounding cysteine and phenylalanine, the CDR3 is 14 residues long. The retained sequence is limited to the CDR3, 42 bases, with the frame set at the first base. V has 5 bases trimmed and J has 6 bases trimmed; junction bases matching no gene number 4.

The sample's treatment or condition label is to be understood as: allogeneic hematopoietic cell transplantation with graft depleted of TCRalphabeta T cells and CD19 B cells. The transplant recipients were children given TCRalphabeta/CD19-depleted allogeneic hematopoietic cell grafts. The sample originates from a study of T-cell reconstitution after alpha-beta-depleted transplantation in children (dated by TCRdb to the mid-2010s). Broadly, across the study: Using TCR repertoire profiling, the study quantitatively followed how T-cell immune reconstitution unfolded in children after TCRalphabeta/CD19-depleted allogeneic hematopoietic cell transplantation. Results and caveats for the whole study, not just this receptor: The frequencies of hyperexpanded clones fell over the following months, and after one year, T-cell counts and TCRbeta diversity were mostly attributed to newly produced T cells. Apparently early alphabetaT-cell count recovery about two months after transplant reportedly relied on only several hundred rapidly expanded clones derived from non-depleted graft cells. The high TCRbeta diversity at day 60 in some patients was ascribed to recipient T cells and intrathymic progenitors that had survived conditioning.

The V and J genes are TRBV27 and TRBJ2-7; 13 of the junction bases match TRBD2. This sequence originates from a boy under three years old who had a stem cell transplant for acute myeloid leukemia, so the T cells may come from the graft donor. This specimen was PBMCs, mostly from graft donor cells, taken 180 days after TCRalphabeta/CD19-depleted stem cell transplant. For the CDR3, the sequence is CASSPGLAGVEQYF. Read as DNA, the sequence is TGTGCCAGCAGTCCCGGACTAGCGGGGGTCGAGCAGTACTTC.